This T cell receptor (beta chain) was sequenced for a study of identifying expanded T cells in peripheral blood. TCRdb's copy holds only in-frame clones and misses some; the assay was immunoSEQ multiplex PCR. This table has about 100,000 clones, about 90% appearing once. This CDR3 comprises 16 residues. V shed 3 bases and J 5 bases; nucleotides not matched to a gene: 6. Germline assignment: CDR1 SEHNR and CDR2 FQNEAQ (reference sequence). Of note for this clone: Its matching antigen is unknown.

No infections or other immune events were documented during collection. General study points: Technical replicates showed around 1.2 changed clones; two weeks 15 to 20; four weeks 19.

This chain uses TRBV7-9 with TRBJ2-2, with 10 bases matching TRBD2. The TCR was taken from a person aged 18 to 75 in good health. Sequenced material: blood. This CDR3 reads CASSFPGLAFTGELFF. CDR3 sequence (DNA): TGTGCCAGCAGCTTTCCGGGACTAGCGTTTACCGGGGAGCTGTTTTTT.